This is a list of T cell receptor beta chains from one sample in a study of radiotherapy plus CTLA-4 blockade in lung cancer. TCRdb keeps only in-frame clones here, not all; method: immunoSEQ multiplex PCR. The data contain about 45,000 clones, around 69% of them singletons. Sequenced material: peripheral blood, taken from a patient treated with radiotherapy plus ipilimumab. Source of these receptors: a human donor with non-small cell lung cancer who had stable disease on radiotherapy plus ipilimumab. CDR3s include the opening cysteine and the closing phenylalanine or tryptophan. D genes are given only for firm matches. Size is omitted from some rows. Given values are once, few, many or a class for expanded clones.

-,TRBD2,TRBV2,15,TRBJ2-3,CASGLAGVATDTQYF,TGTGCCAGCGGCCTAGCGGGGGTCGCCACAGATACGCAGTATTTT
few,-,TRBV5-1,15,TRBJ1-6,CASSSEDSLVSPLHF,TGCGCCAGCAGCTCGGAGGACAGTTTGGTTTCACCCCTCCACTTT
-,-,TRBV6-1,14,TRBJ1-2,CASSEAMGSYGYTF,TGTGCCAGCAGTGAAGCGATGGGGAGCTATGGCTACACCTTC
-,-,TRBV19,14,TRBJ2-7,CASSLRDVAYEQYF,TGTGCCAGTAGTCTCCGGGACGTAGCTTACGAGCAGTACTTC
-,-,TRBV15,15,TRBJ2-1,CATTKGRGAYNEQFF,TGTGCCACCACCAAAGGAAGGGGCGCCTACAATGAGCAGTTCTTC
-,-,TRBV14,14,TRBJ2-3,CASSQSSRYHTQYF,TGTGCCAGCAGCCAATCTAGTCGGTATCATACGCAGTATTTT
few,-,TRBV4-1,13,TRBJ2-7,CASSQERQYEQYF,TGCGCCAGCAGCCAGGAAAGACAGTACGAGCAGTACTTC
once,-,TRBV9,14,TRBJ1-1,CASSTSASGTEAFF,TGTGCCAGCAGCACCTCAGCCTCGGGGACTGAAGCTTTCTTT
-,-,TRBV18,15,TRBJ2-3,CASSPSWGQADTQYF,TGTGCCAGCTCACCATCGTGGGGGCAGGCAGATACGCAGTATTTT
-,-,TRBV27,14,TRBJ1-4,CASSLRAPNEKLFF,TGTGCCAGCAGTTTAAGAGCCCCGAATGAAAAACTGTTTTTT
-,-,TRBV19,15,TRBJ2-3,CASTLGGLRTDTQYF,TGTGCCAGTACCCTCGGAGGACTCCGCACAGATACGCAGTATTTT
-,TRBD2,TRBV14,17,TRBJ2-7,CASSQALGREGKYEQYF,TGTGCCAGCAGCCAAGCCCTCGGCAGGGAGGGAAAATACGAGCAGTACTTC
-,-,TRBV9,16,TRBJ2-1,CASSVPGFSTRNEQFF,TGTGCCAGCAGCGTCCCAGGGTTTAGTACAAGGAATGAGCAGTTCTTC
-,TRBD1,TRBV6-1,15,TRBJ1-5,CASISTGGSNQPQHF,TGTGCCAGCATTTCGACAGGGGGTAGCAATCAGCCCCAGCATTTT
-,-,TRBV11-2,15,TRBJ1-2,CASSTRTLVSYGYTF,TGTGCCAGCAGCACCCGAACGTTGGTCTCCTATGGCTACACCTTC
-,-,TRBV5-1,15,TRBJ1-1,CASSPPTDLNTEAFF,TGCGCCAGCAGCCCCCCAACGGATCTAAACACTGAAGCTTTCTTT
-,-,TRBV6-5,14,TRBJ1-5,CASSEGEGNQPQHF,TGTGCCAGCAGTGAAGGGGAAGGCAATCAGCCCCAGCATTTT
few,TRBD2,TRBV9,16,TRBJ2-1,CASSPRGGFLIDEQFF,TGTGCCAGCAGCCCACGGGGGGGCTTCCTTATCGATGAGCAGTTCTTC
-,TRBD1,TRBV28,15,TRBJ1-1,CASSPPGQVNTEAFF,TGTGCCAGCAGTCCGCCGGGACAGGTTAACACTGAAGCTTTCTTT
few,-,TRBV6-6,13,TRBJ2-7,CASSLRELGEQYF,TGTGCCAGCAGTCTCCGGGAGTTAGGTGAGCAGTACTTC
once,TRBD2,TRBV10-3,18,TRBJ2-1,CAISAGLAGDSSYNEQFF,TGTGCCATCAGTGCGGGACTAGCGGGGGACAGCTCCTACAATGAGCAGTTCTTC
-,-,TRBV5-1,13,TRBJ1-1,CASSFNVGTEAFF,TGCGCCAGCAGCTTCAACGTTGGCACTGAAGCTTTCTTT
once,-,TRBV7-3,15,TRBJ1-1,CASSLIAGENTEAFF,TGTGCCAGCAGCTTAATTGCAGGGGAGAACACTGAAGCTTTCTTT
-,-,TRBV6-1,13,TRBJ1-2,CASSGTQALPYTF,TGTGCCAGCAGTGGCACCCAGGCGCTCCCTTACACCTTC
-,-,TRBV6-5,14,TRBJ1-2,CASSIRPASYGYTF,TGTGCCAGCAGTATCCGGCCCGCGAGCTATGGCTACACCTTC
-,TRBD1,TRBV5-4,14,TRBJ1-1,CASSFQGVGTEAFF,TGTGCCAGCAGCTTTCAGGGGGTTGGCACTGAAGCTTTCTTT
-,-,TRBV4-1,12,TRBJ1-2,CASSQDGYGYTF,TGCGCCAGCAGCCAAGACGGCTATGGCTACACCTTC
-,-,TRBV19,15,TRBJ2-3,CASSRGGARTDTQYF,TGTGCCAGTAGCCGGGGCGGGGCCCGCACAGATACGCAGTATTTT
-,TRBD2,TRBV9,17,TRBJ2-2,CASSVSSGGPNTGELFF,TGTGCCAGCAGCGTATCTAGCGGGGGGCCCAACACCGGGGAGCTGTTTTTT
-,-,TRBV9,14,TRBJ2-3,CASSEGVSTDTQYF,TGTGCCAGCAGCGAGGGCGTTAGCACAGATACGCAGTATTTT
once,TRBD1,TRBV5-6,15,TRBJ1-1,CASSLVGGEDTEAFF,TGTGCCAGCAGCTTGGTAGGGGGCGAGGACACTGAAGCTTTCTTT
-,TRBD1,TRBV5-6,15,TRBJ1-1,CASSRVGRGRAEAFF,TGTGCCAGCAGCCGTGTAGGGAGGGGGCGGGCTGAAGCTTTCTTT
-,-,TRBV5-6,12,TRBJ1-1,CASSFTSTEAFF,TGTGCCAGCAGCTTTACGTCCACTGAAGCTTTCTTT
-,-,TRBV9,14,TRBJ1-1,CASSVADRRTEAFF,TGTGCCAGCAGCGTAGCTGACAGAAGAACTGAAGCTTTCTTT
-,-,TRBV7-8,15,TRBJ1-1,CASSLARDIPAEAFF,TGTGCCAGCAGCTTAGCTCGGGACATACCCGCTGAAGCTTTCTTT
-,-,TRBV9,15,TRBJ1-2,CASSVDGRANYGYTF,TGTGCCAGCAGCGTAGATGGCCGAGCTAACTATGGCTACACCTTC
-,TRBD1,TRBV4-3,16,TRBJ2-1,CASSQAGTGGPREQFF,TGCGCCAGCAGCCAGGCCGGGACAGGGGGTCCCAGGGAGCAGTTCTTC
-,-,TRBV7-6,13,TRBJ1-5,CASSPSLSQPQHF,TGTGCCAGCAGCCCGAGCCTATCGCAGCCCCAGCATTTT
-,TRBD2,TRBV5-6,17,TRBJ2-1,CASSPGTSGRLYNEQFF,TGTGCCAGCAGCCCCGGGACTAGCGGGCGCCTTTACAATGAGCAGTTCTTC
medium-sized,TRBD1,TRBV28,15,TRBJ1-4,CASSLTTGRIEKLFF,TGTGCCAGCAGTTTAACGACAGGGCGGATTGAAAAACTGTTTTTT
-,TRBD1,TRBV5-1,19,TRBJ1-1,CASSLNRGGMRILNTEAFF,TGCGCCAGCAGCCTAAACAGGGGAGGGATGAGAATTTTAAACACTGAAGCTTTCTTT
-,-,TRBV9,14,TRBJ1-6,CASSGGLPNSPLHF,TGTGCCAGCAGCGGGGGACTCCCAAATTCACCCCTCCACTTT
-,-,TRBV5-1,15,TRBJ2-3,CASSLGASGTDTQYF,TGCGCCAGCAGCTTGGGAGCGTCAGGCACAGATACGCAGTATTTT
-,-,TRBV7-2,11,TRBJ2-7,CASSLLAEQYF,TGTGCCAGCAGCTTATTAGCCGAGCAGTACTTC
-,TRBD1,TRBV18,16,TRBJ2-1,CASSPISRTGFDEQFF,TGTGCCAGCTCACCTATTAGTCGGACAGGGTTTGATGAGCAGTTCTTC
few,-,TRBV18,14,TRBJ1-5,CASSPEGMDQPQHF,TGTGCCAGCTCACCGGAAGGGATGGATCAGCCCCAGCATTTT
-,-,TRBV6-5,14,TRBJ1-1,CASSTNDRLTEAFF,TGTGCCAGCAGTACTAACGACAGACTGACTGAAGCTTTCTTT
-,-,TRBV5-5,18,TRBJ2-6,CASRFFSNSNSGANVLTF,TGTGCCAGCAGGTTTTTCTCCAACAGCAACTCTGGGGCCAACGTCCTGACTTTC
-,TRBD1,TRBV7-9,15,TRBJ1-1,CASSARQGVNTEAFF,TGTGCCAGCAGCGCCCGACAGGGGGTGAACACTGAAGCTTTCTTT
-,-,TRBV7-2,16,TRBJ1-2,CASSLIYPDGMYGYTF,TGTGCCAGCAGCTTAATATACCCAGATGGGATGTATGGCTACACCTTC
-,-,TRBV18,15,TRBJ2-7,CASSPLGGDSGEQYF,TGTGCCAGCTCACCACTCGGCGGGGACTCGGGCGAGCAGTACTTC
-,TRBD2,TRBV10-3,15,TRBJ2-3,CAISQSSGGGDTQYF,TGTGCCATCAGTCAGTCTAGCGGGGGTGGAGATACGCAGTATTTT
-,TRBD1,TRBV4-3,17,TRBJ1-2,CASSPTSWTGGNYGYTF,TGCGCCAGCAGCCCTACCAGTTGGACAGGGGGAAACTATGGCTACACCTTC
-,TRBD1,TRBV7-2,15,TRBJ1-2,CASSTRTGIGYGYTF,TGTGCCAGCAGCACCCGGACAGGGATTGGGTATGGCTACACCTTC
-,-,TRBV4-2,14,TRBJ1-1,CASSQVVQGAEAFF,TGTGCCAGCAGCCAAGTAGTCCAGGGCGCTGAAGCTTTCTTT